The clone carrying this T cell receptor (beta chain) was counted between two and nine times. Antigen: not known. Germline-derived CDR1 and CDR2 are KGHSH and LQKENI. CDR3 length equals 15 residues. The V and J ends lost 3 bases and 6 bases respectively, with 17 bases between them. This entry is derived from a study of OX40 agonist ivuxolimab in advanced cancers. The overall study: The patients' treatment was ivuxolimab, an agonistic anti-OX40 (CD134) antibody. The study reported partial responses in three patients: one hepatocellular carcinoma, two cutaneous melanoma. Patients assigned to dose escalation were diagnosed with hepatocellular carcinoma, melanoma, renal cell or head and neck cancer.

Study outcomes and limitations: The study found that CD8+ T cells averaged more expanded clones than CD4+.

Repertoires were generated with immunoSEQ multiplex PCR, while TCRdb's copy carries only in-frame clones and drops some. There are about 30,000 clones in the sample; around 85% occur only once, and roughly a quarter lies in the top ten. The sample here was CD4+ or CD8+ T cells sorted from blood, taken in a trial of the OX40 agonist ivuxolimab. The receptor's source is an adult with an advanced solid tumor such as melanoma, head and neck, liver or kidney cancer. The chain recombines TRBV18 with TRBJ1-1; unclear D gene. The CDR3 sequence: CASSPSPLSTAEAFF. DNA of the CDR3: TGTGCCAGCTCACCTAGCCCGCTCTCAACGGCTGAAGCTTTCTTT.